The source of this T cell receptor (beta chain) is a study of response to subunit inactivated influenza vaccine. This CDR3 has 12 residues. Trimming removed 5 bases at V and 8 bases at J, with 13 bases between. CDR1 is MNHEY, CDR2 SVGEGT, per germline. This clonotype appeared many times. Its antigen is as yet unknown. TCRdb called the RT-PCR reads again in MiXCR, with one record for every CDR3 protein. The table shows around 580,000 distinct CDR3 sequences, with approximately 10% occurring only once. Study observations and caveats: Every seasonal influenza vaccination brings in few new T cells, the authors suggested.

The receptor was derived from a man in his fifties who received an inactivated influenza vaccine. The chain joins TRBV6-2 or TRBV6-3 to TRBJ2-7; either TRBD1 or TRBD2 may supply D (5 bases each). The sequenced sample was PBMCs from blood, obtained on the day of vaccination. This CDR3 is CASSRPREKQYF. The CDR3 nucleotides are TGTGCCAGCAGTCGCCCCAGGGAGAAGCAGTACTTC.